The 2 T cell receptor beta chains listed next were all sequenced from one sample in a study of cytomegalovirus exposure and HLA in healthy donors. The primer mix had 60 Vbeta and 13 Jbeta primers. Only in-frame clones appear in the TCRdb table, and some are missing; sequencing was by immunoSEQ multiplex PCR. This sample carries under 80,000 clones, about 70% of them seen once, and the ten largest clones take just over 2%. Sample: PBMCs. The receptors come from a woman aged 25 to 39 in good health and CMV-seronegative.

CDR3 region: CASSLDAAGSYEQYF. CDR3 DNA: TGTGCCAGCAGCTTAGATGCCGCCGGCTCCTACGAGCAGTACTTC. The V and J genes are TRBV11-3 and TRBJ2-7; no firm D call. V was cut by 0 bases and J by 0 bases, with 9 bases left in between. Germline V CDR1 and CDR2: SGHNT, YENEEA. CDR3 length: 15 amino acids.

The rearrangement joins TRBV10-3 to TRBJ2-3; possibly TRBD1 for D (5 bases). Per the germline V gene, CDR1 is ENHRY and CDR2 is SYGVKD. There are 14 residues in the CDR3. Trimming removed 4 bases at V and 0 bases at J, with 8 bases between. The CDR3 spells CAISVRESTDTQYF. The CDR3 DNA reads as TGTGCCATCAGTGTCAGGGAAAGCACAGATACGCAGTATTTT.